This T cell receptor (beta chain) was obtained from a study of regulatory T cells in long-lasting Graves disease. Overall study results and limits: Persistent Graves' patients showed reduced TCR diversity versus newly diagnosed patients.

Through Arm-PCR of CDR3 regions and iRepertoire HTBI primers, TCR beta libraries were built. A single record per CDR3 protein comes from TCRdb applying MiXCR to the multiplex PCR reads. The table has fewer than 450,000 distinct CDR3 sequences, less than 25% seen once. Time point noted: persistent/refractory GD, antithyroid drugs over 5 years with positive TRAb. Extracted PBMC RNA gave rise to the TCR library. This clonotype has ten or more counts. Its antigen is not identified. Sequenced material: peripheral blood mononuclear cells (PBMCs), taken when the disease was refractory, from a patient treated with antithyroid drugs. The origin of this receptor is a female donor with Graves disease.

The CDR3 nucleotides read TGTGCCAGCAGTAGAGATGAGCTAGCCAAAAACATTCAGTACTTC. It translates to CASSRDELAKNIQYF. This chain joins TRBV2 and TRBJ2-4; no clear D. CDR1 and CDR2 from the germline V gene are SNHLY and FYNNEI. Trimming shortened V by 5 bases and J by 0 bases, and 11 bases separated the two germline ends. CDR3 size: 15 residues.